Following are 29 T cell receptor beta chains from one sample sequenced in a study of cytomegalovirus exposure and HLA in healthy donors. The PCR was carried out with 60 Vbeta primers and 13 Jbeta primers. Method: immunoSEQ multiplex PCR; TCRdb's copy keeps in-frame clones and lacks some. This sample carries 150,000 to 200,000 clones, around 81% of them seen once, and the ten largest clones take less than 2%. The sample comprised PBMCs. These receptors came from a man in his forties in good health and CMV-seronegative.

A few counts support this clone. The V and J genes are TRBV10-3 and TRBJ1-1; TRBD1 aligns across 9 bases. CDR1 is ENHRY, CDR2 SYGVKD, per germline. Unmatched junction bases numbered 5, after V lost 5 bases and J lost 4 bases. CDR3 length: 14 amino acids. The CDR3 DNA reads TGTGCCATCAGTCGACAGGGGGGGAGCACTGAAGCTTTCTTT. Translation gives CAISRQGGSTEAFF.

In this sample, this clone turned up a few times. CDR3 region: CASSLVHPQDRALLGSGNTIYF. The CDR3, as DNA: TGTGCCAGCAGCTTAGTACACCCACAGGACAGGGCCTTGCTGGGCTCTGGAAACACCATATATTTT. The chain recombines TRBV7-8 with TRBJ1-3; 8 bases fit TRBD1. V shed 1 base and J 0 bases; nucleotides not matched to a gene: 20. CDR1 is SGHVS and CDR2 is FQNEAQ in the germline V gene. The CDR3 has 22 residues. The variable domain in full, completed from reference TRBV7-8 and TRBJ1-3, reads GAGVSQSPRYKVAKRGQDVALRCDPISGHVSLFWYQQALGQGPEFLTYFQNEAQLDKSGLPSDRFFAERPEGSVSTLKIQRTQQEDSAVYLCASSLVHPQDRALLGSGNTIYFGEGSWLTVV.

This chain joins TRBV6-5 and TRBJ1-5; the D gene is possibly TRBD1 (6 bases). Trimming shortened V by 6 bases and J by 1 base, and 13 bases separated the two germline ends. The germline V gene encodes CDR1 MNHEY and CDR2 SVGAGI. The CDR3 extends over 15 amino acids. CDR3 protein: CASRRGGHSNQPQHF. The CDR3 nucleotides read TGTGCCAGCAGACGGGGGGGCCACAGCAATCAGCCCCAGCATTTT.

The chain employs TRBV28 and TRBJ2-2, with TRBD1 as a possible D gene (5 bases). The V gene lost 8 bases and the J gene lost 8 bases, with 15 bases spanning the gap. CDR3 length equals 13 residues. From germline, CDR1 is MDHEN and CDR2 SYDVKM. CDR3 in DNA: TGTGCCAGCTTCCGTAAGGGGTTAGGGGAGCTGTTTTTT. It is translated as CASFRKGLGELFF.

This chain joins TRBV18 and TRBJ1-2; 8 nucleotides line up with TRBD1. J was trimmed by 4 bases and V by 4 bases; bases with no gene match: 5. The CDR3 consists of 14 residues. Germline values: CDR1 KGHSH, CDR2 LQKENI. CDR3 sequence (DNA): TGTGCCAGCTCACTAGACCAGGGGGCCTATGGCTACACCTTC. Translating it yields CASSLDQGAYGYTF. The full variable domain, its missing parts supplied by reference TRBV18 and TRBJ1-2, is NAGVMQNPRHLVRRRGQEARLRCSPMKGHSHVYWYRQLPEEGLKFMVYLQKENIIDESGMPKERFSAEFPKEGPSILRIQQVVRGDSAAYFCASSLDQGAYGYTFGSGTRLTVV.

V usage is TRBV5-1 and J usage is TRBJ2-1, with 11 bases fitting TRBD2. Germline values: CDR1 SGHRS, CDR2 YFSETQ. The CDR3 spans 15 residues. J gave up 12 bases and V 2 bases, and 10 bases lay outside the gene matches. The CDR3 DNA reads TGCGCCAGCAGCTTCGGGACTAGCGGTCAAAATTGGCAGTTCTTC. It is translated as CASSFGTSGQNWQFF.

The V call is TRBV18, the J call TRBJ2-5; 13 bases are shared with TRBD2. This CDR3 has 16 amino acids. Germline CDR1 reads KGHSH; CDR2 reads LQKENI. Germline trimming cut 3 bases from V and 6 bases from J; bases unmatched to any gene: 7. CDR3 region: CASSPQLAGGPQTQYF. CDR3 bases: TGTGCCAGCTCACCGCAACTAGCGGGAGGGCCACAGACCCAGTACTTC.

The chain couples TRBV18 to TRBJ2-7; D call uncertain. Trimming took 2 bases from V and 4 from J, leaving 9 bases between them. The length of the CDR3 is 13 residues. The germline V gene encodes CDR1 KGHSH and CDR2 LQKENI. CDR3 nucleotide sequence: TGTGCCAGCTCACCAGGTATGCAGTACGAGCAGTACTTC. As protein: CASSPGMQYEQYF.

V usage is TRBV10-3 and J usage is TRBJ2-2; 9 bases fit TRBD1. V dropped 8 bases and J dropped 0; count of bases not matched to a gene: 1. CDR3 length: 14 amino acids. Looked up from germline, CDR1 is ENHRY and CDR2 is SYGVKD. CDR3 loop: CAIGTGSNTGELFF. The CDR3 DNA sequence: TGTGCCATCGGGACAGGGTCGAACACCGGGGAGCTGTTTTTT.

The V gene is TRBV14, the J gene TRBJ2-1; the D gene is possibly TRBD1 (5 bases). CDR3 length: 14 amino acids. Trimming removed 1 base from V and 12 bases from J, with 16 bases in between. Looked up from germline, CDR1 is SGHDN and CDR2 is FVKESK. The CDR3 region has the DNA TGTGCCAGCAGCCAAGGAGACAGCCGTTATAGGCAGTTCTTC. Protein: CASSQGDSRYRQFF.

The chain carries TRBV30 and TRBJ1-1, with no clear D. The V gene lost 1 base and the J gene lost 4 bases, with 7 bases spanning the gap. CDR3 length: 12 residues. Germline loops: CDR1 GTSNPN, CDR2 SVGIG (reference sequence). The CDR3 is CAWSDSFTEAFF. The CDR3 DNA reads as TGTGCCTGGAGTGACAGTTTCACTGAAGCTTTCTTT.

The chain uses TRBV27 and TRBJ2-5; the D gene is possibly TRBD1 (6 bases). V lost 2 bases and J 6 bases, leaving 13 bases between the germline ends. Germline CDR1 and CDR2: MNHEY and SMNVEV (reference sequence). The CDR3 spans 14 residues. CDR3 amino acids: CASSLGGGRQTQYF. CDR3 nucleotide sequence: TGTGCCAGCAGTTTAGGGGGCGGGCGTCAGACCCAGTACTTC.

The rearrangement links TRBV5-1 to TRBJ1-4, with 9 bases that match TRBD1. V lost 2 bases and J lost 8; bases outside the gene matches: 7. This CDR3 comprises 15 residues. Germline V gives CDR1 SGHRS, CDR2 YFSETQ. The CDR3 nucleotides read TGCGCCAGCAGCTTTCACAGGGGGCAGGGGGAAAAACTGTTTTTT. Translation: CASSFHRGQGEKLFF.

The sample holds one count of this clone. The rearrangement links TRBV4-2 to TRBJ2-1; D uncertain. V lost 4 bases and J lost 2, with 15 bases in between. Germline values: CDR1 LGHNA, CDR2 YNFKEQ. This CDR3 is 16 amino acids long. The CDR3 sequence is CASSPSARGAYNEQFF. DNA of the CDR3: TGTGCCAGCAGCCCCTCGGCTAGAGGCGCCTACAATGAGCAGTTCTTC.

V is TRBV10-3 and J is TRBJ1-2; D possibly corresponds to TRBD1 (5 bases). CDR1 ENHRY and CDR2 SYGVKD come from the germline V gene. The CDR3 is 14 amino acids. Trimming shortened V by 3 bases and J by 4 bases, and 12 bases separated the two germline ends. CDR3 region: CAISDGGTLYGYTF. The DNA of the CDR3 is TGTGCCATCAGTGACGGGGGGACCCTCTATGGCTACACCTTC.

A remark on this clone: The germline gene is not matched at one end of the junction; a read error may be the cause. The J gene is TRBJ2-6, the V gene TRBV7-9; D is unclear. The germline gives CDR1 SEHNR, CDR2 FQNEAQ (reference sequence). CDR3 size: 18 residues. The CDR3 reads CSSSNSDYSFAGANVLTF. The DNA of the CDR3 is TGTTCCAGCAGCAACAGTGATTATTCGTTTGCTGGGGCCAACGTCCTGACTTTC.

This chain uses TRBV5-4 with TRBJ2-3; the match to TRBD2 covers 9 bases. Per germline, CDR1 SGHNT and CDR2 YYREEE (reference sequence). Losses at the gene ends were 5 bases for V and 6 bases for J; bases not matched to a gene: 13. The CDR3 is made up of 16 amino acids. The DNA for the CDR3 is TGTGCCAGCAGTAAGAGGGTAGCGGGAGCGGAGGATACGCAGTATTTT. It yields the protein CASSKRVAGAEDTQYF. The full variable domain, its missing parts supplied by reference TRBV5-4 and TRBJ2-3, is ETGVTQSPTHLIKTRGQQVTLRCSSQSGHNTVSWYQQALGQGPQFIFQYYREEENGRGNFPPRFSGLQFPNYSSELNVNALELDDSALYLCASSKRVAGAEDTQYFGPGTRLTVL.

The chain uses TRBV4-1 and TRBJ1-5; D is undetermined. With 1 base removed from V and 4 bases from J, the gap between germline ends came to 8 bases. The germline V gene has CDR1 MGHRA and CDR2 YSYEKL. The CDR3 is 14 amino acids. CDR3 in amino acids: CASSQVSGNQPQHF. The CDR3 DNA reads as TGCGCCAGCAGCCAAGTTTCAGGTAATCAGCCCCAGCATTTT.

CDR3 DNA: TGTGCCAGCAGTGTTGGGGACATGTATAATTCACCCCTCCACTTT. It is translated as CASSVGDMYNSPLHF. The V gene is TRBV28, the J gene TRBJ1-6; tentative D call: TRBD1 (6 bases). Germline values: CDR1 MDHEN, CDR2 SYDVKM. The CDR3 has 15 amino acids. Trimming shortened V by 5 bases and J by 4 bases, and 12 bases separated the two germline ends.

This chain connects TRBV30 to TRBJ2-3; 13 nucleotides agree with TRBD2. CDR1 and CDR2 (germline): GTSNPN, SVGIG (reference sequence). The CDR3 sequence is 16 residues long. The junction had 11 bases not matched to a gene; V was cut back by 5 bases and J by 6 bases. Here the CDR3 DNA reads TGTGCCTGGGGTTTGGGACTAGCGGGACAAGCTGATACGCAGTATTTT. Its protein is CAWGLGLAGQADTQYF.

There are a few counts of this clone. CDR3 sequence (DNA): TGTGCCAGTTCAACATGGGGGGCTGGAAACACCATATATTTT. Encoded protein: CASSTWGAGNTIYF. This chain uses TRBV6-1 with TRBJ1-3; possible D gene TRBD1, 5 bases. The V end was cut by 9 bases, the J end by 2 bases, with 14 bases between. Germline-derived CDR1 and CDR2 are MNHNS and SASEGT. This CDR3 is 14 amino acids long.

The chain is built from TRBV30 and TRBJ1-1; D is unclear. CDR1 and CDR2 from the germline V gene are GTSNPN and SVGIG (reference sequence). This CDR3 has 11 amino acids. The germline V and J ends were trimmed by 4 bases and 0 bases, with 3 bases remaining between them. CDR3 DNA sequence: TGTGCCTGGAATATGAACACTGAAGCTTTCTTT. Amino acids: CAWNMNTEAFF.

This chain joins TRBV5-6 and TRBJ2-7, with D perhaps TRBD2 (6 bases). Trimming stripped 3 bases from V and 6 bases from J, with 19 bases between. Germline CDR1 is SGHDT and CDR2 is YYEEEE. CDR3 length: 15 amino acids. CDR3 coding DNA: TGTGCCAGCAGCTCCCGAGGGGCTAGCGTCGGCGAGCAGTACTTC. Protein: CASSSRGASVGEQYF.

J is TRBJ2-5 and V is TRBV9, with 9 bases that match TRBD2. V shed 0 bases, J shed 1 base, and the junction held 4 bases outside the gene matches. Germline CDR1 and CDR2: SGDLS and YYNGEE. The CDR3 loop spans 16 amino acids. The CDR3 DNA reads TGTGCCAGCAGCGTAGCGGGCGGGAGGGCCCAAGAGACCCAGTACTTC. Its protein is CASSVAGGRAQETQYF.

The V gene is TRBV27, the J gene TRBJ2-2, with D possibly TRBD2 on 6 matching bases. The CDR3 loop spans 16 amino acids. Germline V gene sequence: CDR1 MNHEY, CDR2 SMNVEV (reference sequence). Trimming took 5 bases from V and 3 from J, leaving 16 bases between them. CDR3 sequence: CASSDGGPIHTGELFF. The CDR3 region has the DNA TGTGCCAGCAGTGACGGGGGACCCATTCACACCGGGGAGCTGTTTTTT.

V and J are TRBV4-1 and TRBJ2-7; 10 bases align to TRBD1. The V and J ends lost 3 bases and 1 base, in that order; junction bases with no gene match: 6. The CDR3 runs 16 residues. In germline, CDR1 is MGHRA, CDR2 YSYEKL. CDR3 sequence: CASSHERTGGSYEQYV. As DNA, the CDR3 is TGCGCCAGCAGCCACGAGAGGACAGGGGGGTCCTACGAGCAGTACGTC.

This chain joins TRBV6-1 and TRBJ2-3; D unresolved. Deletions cut 3 bases from V and 4 bases from J, with 17 bases between. Germline V lookup: CDR1 MNHNS, CDR2 SASEGT. This CDR3 is 16 amino acids long. As DNA, the CDR3 is TGTGCCAGCAGTGACGGCGGCGCGCTAGTTCCAGATACGCAGTATTTT. Amino acids: CASSDGGALVPDTQYF.

The gene calls are TRBV27 and TRBJ1-1; 8 bases align to TRBD1. Trimming at V came to 5 bases and at J to 5 bases, leaving 7 bases not matched to a gene. Germline CDR1 MNHEY, CDR2 SMNVEV (reference sequence). This CDR3 is 14 amino acids long. CDR3 sequence: CASSLGQGWTEAFF. The DNA for the CDR3 is TGTGCCAGCAGTCTTGGACAGGGATGGACTGAAGCTTTCTTT.

This clone came up once. The chain links TRBV2 to TRBJ2-2, with TRBD1 matching over 9 bases. This CDR3 contains 15 residues. Germline assignment: CDR1 SNHLY and CDR2 FYNNEI. The junction had 2 bases not matched to a gene; V was cut back by 5 bases and J by 1 base. In DNA form, the CDR3 reads TGTGCCAGCAGTCTGGACAGGGGGAACACCGGGGAGCTGTTTTTT. Its protein is CASSLDRGNTGELFF.